The clone carrying this TCR beta chain was counted a few times. These data originate in a study of blood T cell repertoires in COVID-19. Germline CDR1 and CDR2: SEHNR and FQNEAQ (reference sequence). V was pared by 4 bases and J by 3 bases, with 13 bases between. The length of the CDR3 is 15 residues. Living in under 30 US areas, the participants were between roughly 18 and 89 years of age. Participants' own reports of clinical history determined their cohort assignment. In the study's own analysis: Reference gene primer amplification gave estimated nucleated cell counts. The assay was immunoSEQ multiplex PCR, and TCRdb's table has in-frame clones only and misses some. For V, J and clone size, that table is used; D and trimming come from the DNA. The table includes around 330,000 clones, about 92% detected once.

The genes are TRBV7-9 and TRBJ2-1, with D tentatively TRBD2 (5 bases). The TCR sequence derives from a man aged 55 to 69 who had recovered from COVID-19. Material for sequencing was PBMCs or T cells enriched from blood (not recorded which). CDR3 sequence (DNA): TGTGCCAGCAGCTCTCCGGCGGGCCTCTACAATGAGCAGTTCTTC. Its protein product is CASSSPAGLYNEQFF.